This T cell receptor beta chain was obtained from a study of metastatic and nonmetastatic thyroid tumors. General study findings and limits: Patients with malignant thyroid tumors reportedly had significantly higher TCR beta diversity than those with benign nodules, in blood and tumor.

TCRdb reassembled clones from the PCR reads with MiXCR. This sample has about 18,000 clones, with 29% found just once. Thyroid surgery was preceded by no treatment in any patient. The germline CDR1 and CDR2 sequences are SGHRS and YFSETQ. Trimming shortened V by 1 base and J by 3 bases, and 8 bases separated the two germline ends. There are 14 residues in the CDR3. On this clone: What it binds is not known.

Sequenced material: tumor tissue. This TCR derives from a male donor with papillary thyroid cancer or a benign thyroid nodule (not recorded which). Some clones in this sample may be carry-over from other donors' samples. This sequence joins TRBV5-1 and TRBJ1-3; TRBD1 is a possible D gene (6 bases). CDR3 DNA: TGCGCCAGCAGCTTGACAGGGATTGGAAACACCATATATTTT. It is translated as CASSLTGIGNTIYF.